The source of this T cell receptor beta chain is a study of PD-1 blockade in classical Hodgkin lymphoma. The germline gives CDR1 SGHRS, CDR2 YFSETQ. Deletions cut 0 bases from V and 4 bases from J, with 9 bases between. The CDR3 is 14 amino acids. On this clone itself: What it binds is unknown.

Relapse was seen in all patients after autologous stem cell transplantation, and brentuximab vedotin exposure was variable. The protocol was immunoSEQ multiplex PCR, while the TCRdb copy is restricted to in-frame clones and leaves out a portion. The sample carries tens of thousands of clones, around four fifths recorded once. Study outcomes and limitations: According to reports, newly diagnosed patients had lower baseline TCR diversity than healthy donors, and relapsed/refractory patients had lower baseline TCR diversity still. Compared with baseline, CD4+ but not CD8+ TCR diversity had risen significantly by C4D1.

The chain combines TRBV5-1 with TRBJ2-3, with D possibly matching TRBD2 (5 bases). The sample in question was peripheral blood mononuclear cells (PBMCs), obtained at baseline. This TCR was recovered from a human donor with classical Hodgkin lymphoma. The CDR3 DNA reads as TGCGCCAGCAGCTTGGCCACTAGTGCAGATACGCAGTATTTT. Protein: CASSLATSADTQYF. The complete variable domain, with remaining parts taken from reference TRBV5-1 and TRBJ2-3, reads KAGVTQTPRYLIKTRGQQVTLSCSPISGHRSVSWYQQTPGQGLQFLFEYFSETQRNKGNFPGRFSGRQFSNSRSEMNVSTLELGDSALYLCASSLATSADTQYFGPGTRLTVL.